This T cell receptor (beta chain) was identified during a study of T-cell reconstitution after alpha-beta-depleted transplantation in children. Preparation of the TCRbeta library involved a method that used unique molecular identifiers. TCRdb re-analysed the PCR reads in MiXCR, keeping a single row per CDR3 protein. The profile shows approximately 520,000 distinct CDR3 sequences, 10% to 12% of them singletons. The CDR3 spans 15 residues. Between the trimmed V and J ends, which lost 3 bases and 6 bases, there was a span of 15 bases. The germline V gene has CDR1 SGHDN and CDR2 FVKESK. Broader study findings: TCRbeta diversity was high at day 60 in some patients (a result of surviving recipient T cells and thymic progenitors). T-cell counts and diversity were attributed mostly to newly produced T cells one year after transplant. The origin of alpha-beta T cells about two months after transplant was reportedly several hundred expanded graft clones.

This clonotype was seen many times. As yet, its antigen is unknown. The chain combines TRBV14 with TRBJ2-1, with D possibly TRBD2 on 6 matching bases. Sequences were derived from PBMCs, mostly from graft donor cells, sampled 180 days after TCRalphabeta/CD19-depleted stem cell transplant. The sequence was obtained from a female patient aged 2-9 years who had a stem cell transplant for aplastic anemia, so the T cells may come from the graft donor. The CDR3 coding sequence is TGTGCCAGCAGCCATCTAGCGTGGATGGCCAATGAGCAGTTCTTC. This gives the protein CASSHLAWMANEQFF.